This is a list of T cell receptor beta chains from one sample in a study of early T cells in non-severe SARS-CoV-2 infection. TCRdb reprocessed the 5' RACE reads via MiXCR and lists one record per CDR3 protein. The sample carries approximately 80,000 distinct CDR3 sequences, approximately 12% recorded once. Material for sequencing was whole blood. Every receptor here comes from an adult who was a healthcare worker with PCR-confirmed SARS-CoV-2 infection or an uninfected control (not recorded which). Both conserved end residues are part of each CDR3. D genes are given only for firm matches. Some rows have no size entry. The others give once, few or many, or a class for an expanded clone.

CASSESGGPTGELFF	TGCGCCAGCAGTGAGTCCGGGGGTCCCACCGGGGAGCTGTTTTTT	NA	TRBV10-2	TRBJ2-2	NA
CASSLTSGGSGELFF	TGTGCCAGCAGCTTAACTAGCGGTGGGTCCGGGGAGCTGTTTTTT	NA	TRBV7-2	TRBJ2-2	TRBD2
CSVEERRGEDTQYF	TGCAGCGTTGAAGAACGCAGGGGGGAAGATACGCAGTATTTT	many	TRBV29-1	TRBJ2-3	NA
CASSEWRVDTQYF	TGTGCCAGCAGTGAATGGAGGGTTGATACGCAGTATTTT	NA	TRBV2	TRBJ2-3	NA
CASSPRGGDTQYF	TGTGCCAGCAGTCCCCGTGGGGGAGATACGCAGTATTTT	few	TRBV7-2	TRBJ2-3	NA
CASNRKTGEGDTEAFF	TGTGCCAGCAATCGAAAAACCGGTGAAGGGGACACTGAAGCTTTCTTT	many	TRBV3-1	TRBJ1-1	NA
CAWSVDKRAEQFF	TGTGCCTGGAGTGTAGATAAGCGGGCCGAGCAGTTCTTC	few	TRBV30	TRBJ2-1	NA
CASRAPTVYGYTF	TGTGCCAGCAGGGCTCCAACAGTCTATGGCTACACCTTC	many	TRBV28	TRBJ1-2	NA
CASSLHSGANVLTF	TGTGCCAGCAGCTTACACTCTGGGGCCAACGTCCTGACTTTC	few	TRBV7-3	TRBJ2-6	NA
CASSLTREGYNEQFF	TGTGCCAGCAGTTTAACTCGGGAGGGGTACAATGAGCAGTTCTTC	few	TRBV12-3/TRBV12-4	TRBJ2-1	TRBD2
CASSLTGSNTEAFF	TGTGCCAGCAGTCTAACCGGATCGAACACTGAAGCTTTCTTT	NA	TRBV11-2	TRBJ1-1	NA
CASSLTNQDEKLFF	TGCGCCAGCAGCCTGACGAACCAGGATGAAAAACTGTTTTTT	many	TRBV4-1	TRBJ1-4	NA
CSAVSLGLAYNEQFF	TGCAGTGCTGTGAGCCTCGGACTAGCCTACAATGAGCAGTTCTTC	few	TRBV20-1	TRBJ2-1	TRBD2
CASSSEGPQHF	TGTGCCAGCAGCTCAGAGGGGCCCCAGCATTTT	many	TRBV7-9	TRBJ1-5	NA
CAWSTGGPRNQPQHF	TGTGCCTGGAGCACAGGGGGACCCCGCAATCAGCCCCAGCATTTT	few	TRBV30	TRBJ1-5	TRBD1
CASSLIIGPRGKGEQYF	TGTGCCAGCTCACTAATCATCGGACCGCGGGGAAAGGGAGAGCAGTACTTC	few	TRBV18	TRBJ2-7	NA
CSGSGRTKDEQYF	TGCAGCGGTAGCGGGAGAACAAAGGACGAGCAGTACTTC	NA	TRBV29-1	TRBJ2-7	TRBD2